The T cell receptor beta chain described here comes from a study of cytomegalovirus exposure and HLA in healthy donors. In the PCR, 60 Vbeta and 13 Jbeta primers were used. The protocol was immunoSEQ multiplex PCR, while the TCRdb copy is restricted to in-frame clones and leaves out a portion. This sample yields over 90,000 clones, of which 64% are seen a single time; roughly 3.2% belongs to the top ten. Findings of the study overall: Analyses of presence and absence presupposed an approximately uniform sequencing depth across donors. Researchers counted roughly 160 TCR beta chains as cytomegalovirus-associated.

Note on this clone: Its antigen is still unknown.

V gave up 9 bases and J gave up 8 bases; unmatched junction bases: 7. The CDR3 totals 13 residues. Germline V gene lookup returns CDR1 MNHNS and CDR2 SASEGT. This chain links TRBV6-1 with TRBJ2-1; 10 positions agree with TRBD1. This sequence was found in a man between 60 and 75 years old in good health and CMV-seronegative. Sequenced material: PBMCs. The DNA for the CDR3 is TGTGCCAGTGACCGGGACAGGGGCTATGAGCAGTTCTTC. This codes for CASDRDRGYEQFF.